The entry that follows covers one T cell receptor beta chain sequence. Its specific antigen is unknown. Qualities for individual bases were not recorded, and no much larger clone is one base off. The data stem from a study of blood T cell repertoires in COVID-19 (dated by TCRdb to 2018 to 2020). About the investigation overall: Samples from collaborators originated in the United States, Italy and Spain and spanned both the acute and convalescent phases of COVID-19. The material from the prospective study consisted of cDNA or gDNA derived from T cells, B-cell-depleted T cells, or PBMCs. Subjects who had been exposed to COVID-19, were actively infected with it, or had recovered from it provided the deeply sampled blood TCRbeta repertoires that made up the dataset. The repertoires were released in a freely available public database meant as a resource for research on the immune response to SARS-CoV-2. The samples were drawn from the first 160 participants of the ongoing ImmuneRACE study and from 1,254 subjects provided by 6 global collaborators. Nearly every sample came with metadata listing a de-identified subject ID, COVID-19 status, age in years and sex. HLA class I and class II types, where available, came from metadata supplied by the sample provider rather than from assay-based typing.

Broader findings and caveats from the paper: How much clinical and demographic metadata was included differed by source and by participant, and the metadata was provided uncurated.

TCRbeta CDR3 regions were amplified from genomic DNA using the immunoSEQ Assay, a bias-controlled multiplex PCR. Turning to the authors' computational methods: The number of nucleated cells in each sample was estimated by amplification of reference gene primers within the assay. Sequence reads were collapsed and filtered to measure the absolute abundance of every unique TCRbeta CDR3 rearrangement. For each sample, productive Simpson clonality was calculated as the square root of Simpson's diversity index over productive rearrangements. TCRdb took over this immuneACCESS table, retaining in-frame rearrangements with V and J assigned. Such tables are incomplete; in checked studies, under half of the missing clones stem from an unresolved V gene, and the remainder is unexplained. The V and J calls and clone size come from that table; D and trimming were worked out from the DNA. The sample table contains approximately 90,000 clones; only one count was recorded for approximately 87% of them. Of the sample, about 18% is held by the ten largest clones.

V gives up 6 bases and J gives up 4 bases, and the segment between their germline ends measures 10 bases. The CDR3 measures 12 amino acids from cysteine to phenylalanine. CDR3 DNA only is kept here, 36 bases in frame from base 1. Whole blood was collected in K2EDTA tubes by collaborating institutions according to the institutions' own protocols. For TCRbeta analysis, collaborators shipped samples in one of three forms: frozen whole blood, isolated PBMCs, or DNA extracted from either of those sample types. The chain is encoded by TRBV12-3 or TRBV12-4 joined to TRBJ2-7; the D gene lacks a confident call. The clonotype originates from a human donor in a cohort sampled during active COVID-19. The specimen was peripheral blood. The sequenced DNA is TGTGCCAGCAGCTCTACAGAGTACGAGCAGTACTTC. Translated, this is CASSSTEYEQYF.